Included here is one TCR beta chain sequence, with context. The data were produced by immunoSEQ multiplex PCR, yet TCRdb's version contains in-frame clones alone and is incomplete. The table lists some 130,000 clones, around 79% of them singletons. This sample was taken from a study of blood T cell repertoires in COVID-19. Trimming shortened V by 2 bases and J by 8 bases, and 15 bases separated the two germline ends. This CDR3 has 14 amino acids. The germline gives CDR1 MNHEY, CDR2 SVGEGT. Specimen: peripheral blood. This chain joins TRBV6-2 or TRBV6-3 and TRBJ1-2; tentatively, D is TRBD1 (5 bases). This sequence was found in a man at least 80 years old with acute or convalescent COVID-19. CDR3 bases: TGTGCCAGCAGTTACGGCAGGGCTCGTGGCGGCTACACCTTC. Amino acids: CASSYGRARGGYTF.